Following are 27 T cell receptor beta chains from one sample sequenced in a study of T-cell reconstitution after alpha-beta-depleted transplantation in children. Using unique molecular identifiers, the investigators prepared the TCRbeta library. One entry per CDR3 protein, called by TCRdb with MiXCR from the PCR reads. This sample has approximately 79,000 distinct CDR3 sequences, with 15% to 20% found just once. The source was PBMCs, mostly from graft donor cells, collected 360 days after TCRalphabeta/CD19-depleted stem cell transplant. The receptor set was obtained from a male patient aged 2-9 years who had a stem cell transplant for acute lymphoblastic leukemia, so the T cells may come from the graft donor.

The chain uses TRBV29-1 and TRBJ2-1, with 10 nucleotides matching TRBD2. This CDR3 is 13 amino acids long. Per germline, CDR1 SQVTM and CDR2 ANQGSEA. V lost 2 bases and J lost 14; bases outside the gene matches: 9. CDR3 sequence (DNA): TGCAGCGTTGAAAGCGGGAGGGCCAGGAGGGAGTTCTTC. Translating gives CSVESGRARREFF.

This chain connects TRBV11-1 to TRBJ2-5; 10 bases are shared with TRBD2. This CDR3 is 18 amino acids long. The V gene end was trimmed by 3 bases and the J gene end by 5 bases; junction bases not matched to a gene: 15. The germline gives CDR1 SGHAT, CDR2 FQDESV (reference sequence). The CDR3 reads CASSFFGLADPFGETQYF. In DNA, the CDR3 is TGTGCCAGCAGCTTTTTCGGACTAGCGGATCCCTTTGGGGAGACCCAGTACTTC.

The chain carries TRBV28 and TRBJ2-5; D is unresolved. There are 14 residues in the CDR3. Germline CDR1 MDHEN, CDR2 SYDVKM. The ends were cut back, 3 bases at V and 2 bases at J, with 10 bases in the middle. CDR3 nucleotide sequence: TGTGCCAGCAGTTTTGTAGGCCGTCAAGAGACCCAGTACTTC. Protein sequence: CASSFVGRQETQYF.

The chain joins TRBV2 to TRBJ1-6; TRBD1 might be the D (6 bases). The germline CDR1 and CDR2 sequences are SNHLY and FYNNEI. This CDR3 spans 15 amino acids. Trimming took 11 bases from V and 7 from J, leaving 21 bases between them. DNA of the CDR3: TGTGCCGGCCAACAGGGTTTTATAGGGAATTCACCCCTCCACTTT. Translating gives CAGQQGFIGNSPLHF.

This clonotype came up many times. The V gene is TRBV10-3, the J gene TRBJ2-7, with D uncertain. The germline V gene encodes CDR1 ENHRY and CDR2 SYGVKD. The CDR3 has 13 amino acids. The ends were cut back, 6 bases at V and 0 bases at J, with 9 bases in the middle. The CDR3 protein is CAISHSSSYEQYF. CDR3 nucleotide sequence: TGTGCCATCAGCCACTCGAGCTCCTACGAGCAGTACTTC.

Concerning this clonotype: A much larger clone differs from this one at a single base, so this may be a read error. The genes are TRBV12-3 or TRBV12-4 and TRBJ2-7; no firm D call. The length of the CDR3 is 17 residues. The CDR3 is CTSSLVWTPSLVYEQYF. Written as DNA, the CDR3 is TGTACCAGCAGTTTAGTGTGGACCCCTTCGTTAGTCTACGAGCAGTACTTC.

This clonotype came up a few times. The chain is built from TRBV29-1 and TRBJ2-6; 7 bases fit TRBD1. Germline V gives CDR1 SQVTM, CDR2 ANQGSEA. Trimming took 2 bases from V and 0 from J; bases not matched to a gene: 10. This CDR3 is 18 amino acids long. CDR3 region: CSVEPLGQTLSGANVLTF. DNA for the CDR3: TGCAGCGTTGAACCCTTGGGACAGACTCTCTCTGGGGCCAACGTCCTGACTTTC.

This clonotype was observed a few times. The J gene is TRBJ1-1, the V gene TRBV6-1; the D is unclear. The CDR3 runs to 14 residues. Trimming stripped 6 bases from V and 2 bases from J, with 13 bases between. Germline V gene data show CDR1 as MNHNS and CDR2 as SASEGT. The CDR3 loop is CASSPDWANTEAFF. The CDR3 DNA reads TGTGCCAGCAGCCCTGACTGGGCAAACACTGAAGCTTTCTTT.

The chain combines TRBV4-2 with TRBJ1-5; 8 bases are a match to TRBD1. CDR1 LGHNA and CDR2 YNFKEQ come from the germline V gene. The trim removed 6 bases at V and 5 bases at J, leaving 6 bases unmatched. The CDR3 extends over 14 amino acids. CDR3: CASSPRDRYQPQHF. The CDR3 bases are TGTGCCAGCAGTCCCCGGGACAGGTATCAGCCCCAGCATTTT.

This clonotype was seen a handful of times. CDR3 loop: CASSWGGGNNEQFF. The CDR3, as DNA: TGTGCCAGCAGTTGGGGCGGAGGAAACAATGAGCAGTTCTTC. The genes are TRBV12-3 or TRBV12-4 and TRBJ2-1; either TRBD1 or TRBD2 may fit D (5 bases each). The CDR3 extends over 14 amino acids. Trimming stripped 4 bases from V and 5 bases from J, with 12 bases between.

This clonotype was detected only a few times. The CDR3 DNA reads TGTGCCAGCAGGACTAGCGGCCAAGAGACCCAGTACTTC. It yields the protein CASRTSGQETQYF. The chain recombines TRBV12-3 or TRBV12-4 with TRBJ2-5; 9 bases match TRBD2. Unmatched junction bases numbered 0, after V lost 6 bases and J lost 1 base. This CDR3 spans 13 amino acids.

CDR3 DNA sequence: TGCGCCAGCAGCCCCAGACCTTATAGCAATCAGCCCCAGCATTTT. This encodes CASSPRPYSNQPQHF. The J gene is TRBJ1-5, the V gene TRBV4-1; no reliable D call. Per the germline V gene, CDR1 is MGHRA and CDR2 is YSYEKL. This CDR3 region has 15 residues. With 4 bases removed from V and 0 bases from J, the gap between germline ends came to 10 bases.

This clonotype was counted at least ten times. J is TRBJ2-1 and V is TRBV3-1, with D unclear. CDR1 LGHDT and CDR2 YNNKEL come from the germline V gene (reference sequence). The V and J ends lost 6 bases and 4 bases respectively, with 16 bases between them. The CDR3 length is 15 residues. This CDR3 is CASSLEPVRYNEQFF. CDR3 bases: TGTGCCAGCAGTCTCGAGCCAGTGAGGTACAATGAGCAGTTCTTC.

This chain uses TRBV5-6 with TRBJ2-1; 7 bases line up with TRBD2. Germline CDR1 and CDR2: SGHDT and YYEEEE. The V and J ends lost 0 bases and 9 bases, in that order; junction bases with no gene match: 9. The CDR3 runs to 15 residues. The CDR3 loop reads CASSLGGRVGREQFF. CDR3 in DNA: TGTGCCAGCAGCTTGGGAGGGAGGGTTGGGCGTGAGCAGTTCTTC.

In its sample, this clonotype was seen a few times. The gene calls are TRBV6-2 or TRBV6-3 and TRBJ2-5, with 7 bases matching TRBD1. V shed 6 bases and J 0 bases; nucleotides not matched to a gene: 10. Germline CDR1 MNHEY, CDR2 SVGEGT. The CDR3 totals 16 residues. CDR3 in DNA: TGTGCCAGCAGACGCCTCCGGGACAGACACCAAGAGACCCAGTACTTC. It encodes CASRRLRDRHQETQYF.

J is TRBJ2-3 and V is TRBV4-2, with 15 bases lining up with TRBD2. CDR1 is LGHNA and CDR2 is YNFKEQ in the germline V gene. There are 17 residues in the CDR3. J lost 6 bases, V lost 3 bases, and 7 bases had no gene match. This CDR3 is CASSQGTSGRSGDTQYF. CDR3 coding DNA: TGTGCCAGCAGCCAGGGGACTAGCGGGAGGTCGGGGGATACGCAGTATTTT.

The V call is TRBV5-1, the J call TRBJ1-1; possibly TRBD1 for D (5 bases). Germline assignment: CDR1 SGHRS and CDR2 YFSETQ. This CDR3 spans 15 amino acids. V was pared by 5 bases and J by 0 bases, with 14 bases between. CDR3 DNA sequence: TGCGCCAGCAGGGCTTTTGGGGACTTGAACACTGAAGCTTTCTTT. Protein product: CASRAFGDLNTEAFF.

Only a few counts were recorded for this clonotype. This CDR3 reads CASSQKVGGTEQYF. The CDR3 nucleotides read TGTGCCAGCAGCCAAAAGGTAGGGGGGACCGAGCAGTACTTC. The chain couples TRBV3-1 to TRBJ2-7; the D gene could be TRBD1 or TRBD2 (6 bases each). With 2 bases removed from V and 6 bases from J, the gap between germline ends came to 14 bases. CDR1 and CDR2 (germline): LGHDT, YNNKEL (reference sequence). The CDR3 contains 14 residues.

The chain links TRBV6-1 to TRBJ1-4; a weak D match, TRBD1 (5 bases). In germline, CDR1 is MNHNS, CDR2 SASEGT. V lost 6 bases and J lost 2, with 10 bases in between. There are 14 residues in the CDR3. The CDR3 here is CASSPTATNEKLFF. CDR3 sequence (DNA): TGTGCCAGCAGCCCGACAGCCACTAATGAAAAACTGTTTTTT.

In its sample, this clonotype was seen many times. V gene TRBV27 combines with J gene TRBJ1-2, with TRBD1 as a possible D gene (6 bases). The CDR3 loop spans 17 amino acids. V lost 5 bases and J lost 6, with 25 bases in between. Germline V lookup: CDR1 MNHEY, CDR2 SMNVEV (reference sequence). The CDR3 is CASSQPSMTGFIDGYTF. The DNA of the CDR3 is TGTGCCAGCAGTCAACCTAGTATGACAGGTTTTATCGATGGCTACACCTTC.

The sample holds a few counts of this clonotype. The rearrangement uses TRBV12-3 or TRBV12-4 and TRBJ1-1; D might be TRBD1 (5 bases). The CDR3 is made up of 16 amino acids. Trimming left V 3 bases short and J 0 bases short, with 14 bases between. The CDR3 DNA is TGTGCCAGCAGTTTGGGGCCACAGACATTGAACACTGAAGCTTTCTTT. Translation: CASSLGPQTLNTEAFF.

The V call is TRBV6-1, the J call TRBJ1-2; no definite D call. The V gene's germline CDR1 is MNHNS and CDR2 SASEGT. The CDR3 consists of 15 residues. Trimming pared 5 bases from V and 0 bases from J, leaving 13 bases between. CDR3 amino acids: CASSPTKPANYGYTF. Here the CDR3 DNA reads TGTGCCAGCAGTCCTACCAAACCGGCTAACTATGGCTACACCTTC.

J is TRBJ2-3 and V is TRBV6-5; weak D call: TRBD2 (5 bases). This CDR3 is 15 amino acids long. The germline V gene encodes CDR1 MNHEY and CDR2 SVGAGI. The ends were cut back, 8 bases at V and 0 bases at J, with 15 bases in the middle. This chain's CDR3 is CASQLRPGSTDTQYF. The CDR3 DNA follows: TGTGCCAGCCAGTTACGGCCGGGGAGCACAGATACGCAGTATTTT.

The table lists this clonotype with many counts. The chain carries TRBV10-3 and TRBJ1-5, with a possible D match to TRBD1 (5 bases). In germline, CDR1 is ENHRY, CDR2 SYGVKD. V shed 8 bases and J shed 7 bases, with 15 bases lying between them. The CDR3 has 13 residues. CDR3 DNA sequence: TGTGCCATCTCCCGGGGGGTCGACCAGCCCCAGCATTTT. It codes for CAISRGVDQPQHF.

The genes are TRBV7-2 and TRBJ2-5; D is perhaps TRBD1 or TRBD2 (6 bases each). The length of the CDR3 is 17 residues. Trimming took 0 bases from V and 5 from J, leaving 19 bases between them. Germline values: CDR1 SGHTA, CDR2 FQGNSA. The CDR3 here is CASSLAYDIRGRETQYF. Here the CDR3 DNA reads TGTGCCAGCAGCTTAGCCTACGACATACGGGGGCGGGAGACCCAGTACTTC.

This clonotype appeared a few times. The chain joins TRBV19 to TRBJ1-1; D perhaps matches TRBD1 (5 bases). This CDR3 comprises 15 residues. Looked up from germline, CDR1 is LNHDA and CDR2 is SQIVND (reference sequence). The V gene lost 4 bases and the J gene lost 5 bases, with 17 bases spanning the gap. CDR3 amino acids: CASSTTRGAGTEAFF. The CDR3 DNA reads TGTGCCAGTAGTACCACGAGGGGAGCTGGGACTGAAGCTTTCTTT.

The chain uses TRBV20-1 and TRBJ2-7; TRBD2 agrees at 8 bases. In germline, CDR1 is DFQATT, CDR2 SNEGSKA (reference sequence). This CDR3 region has 15 residues. After removal of 6 bases from V and 4 bases from J, the junction contained 14 bases not matched to a gene. The DNA for the CDR3 is TGCAGTGCCTATTTCTATGAGCGGGAGCAATACGAGCAGTACTTC. This codes for CSAYFYEREQYEQYF.